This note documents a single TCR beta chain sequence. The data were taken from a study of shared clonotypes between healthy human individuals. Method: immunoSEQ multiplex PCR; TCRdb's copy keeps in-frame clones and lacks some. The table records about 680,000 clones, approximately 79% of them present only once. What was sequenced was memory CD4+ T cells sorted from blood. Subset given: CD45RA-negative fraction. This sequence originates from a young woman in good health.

The CDR3 loop is CASSSRTAGTGSGANVLTF. The CDR3 coding sequence is TGTGCCAGCAGCTCACGGACGGCGGGGACAGGCTCTGGGGCCAACGTCCTGACTTTC. The chain uses TRBV7-6 and TRBJ2-6; 8 bases line up with TRBD1. The V segment lost 4 bases and the J segment 0 bases; nucleotides outside the gene matches: 11. The length of the CDR3 is 19 residues. The germline V gene has CDR1 SGHVS and CDR2 FNYEAQ.